The 31 T cell receptor beta chains reported below all come from one sample, sequenced in a study of technical replicates of blood from four donors. The method was immunoSEQ multiplex PCR; TCRdb's version includes in-frame clones alone and lacks a portion of them. Counted here are about 99,000 clones, roughly 96% occurring once; the ten biggest clones make up around 0.21%. The sample consisted of T cells isolated from PBMCs. These receptors originate from a human donor in good health.

The chain couples TRBV19 to TRBJ2-3, with D possibly being TRBD2 (7 bases). Trimming pared 2 bases from V and 3 bases from J, leaving 18 bases between. The CDR3 totals 17 residues. CDR1 is LNHDA and CDR2 is SQIVND in the germline V gene (reference sequence). The CDR3, as DNA: TGTGCCAGTAGTATATATGAGCCGGGGGGCGCGACAGATACGCAGTATTTT. The encoded protein is CASSIYEPGGATDTQYF.

The chain carries TRBV15 and TRBJ1-6; D is unclear. V gave up 0 bases and J gave up 11 bases, with 11 bases separating them. This CDR3 has 14 residues. Germline CDR1 LNHNV, CDR2 YYDKDF (reference sequence). CDR3 sequence: CATSRDLTGTPLHF. The CDR3 DNA reads as TGTGCCACCAGCAGAGATCTAACCGGGACACCCCTCCACTTT.

CDR3 bases: TGTGCCAGCAGCTTGGGACACAACACCGGGGAGCTGTTTTTT. It specifies CASSLGHNTGELFF. V and J are TRBV5-5 and TRBJ2-2; D remains ambiguous. The CDR3 totals 14 residues. With 0 bases removed from V and 2 bases from J, the gap between germline ends came to 5 bases. Per germline, CDR1 SGHKS and CDR2 YYEKEE (reference sequence). The variable domain in full, with the rest retrieved from reference TRBV5-5 and TRBJ2-2, is DAGVTQSPTHLIKTRGQQVTLRCSPISGHKSVSWYQQVLGQGPQFIFQYYEKEERGRGNFPDRFSARQFPNYSSELNVNALLLGDSALYLCASSLGHNTGELFFGEGSRLTVL.

This sequence joins TRBV4-1 and TRBJ1-6; D might be TRBD1 (6 bases). CDR1 is MGHRA and CDR2 is YSYEKL in the germline V gene. V was trimmed by 8 bases and J by 8 bases, leaving 13 bases between them. CDR3 length equals 13 residues. The CDR3 loop reads CASQGLRHSPLHF. CDR3 nucleotides: TGCGCCAGCCAGGGGCTCCGCCATTCACCCCTCCACTTT.

This chain connects TRBV29-1 to TRBJ1-2, with TRBD1 identical over 7 bases. This CDR3 is built from 11 residues. With V trimmed by 8 bases and J by 7 bases, 7 bases remained unmatched. Germline CDR1 is SQVTM and CDR2 is ANQGSEA. The CDR3 region has the DNA TGCAGCTTCGACAGGGTGGGTGGCTACACCTTC. Translated: CSFDRVGGYTF.

The chain couples TRBV11-1 to TRBJ1-2, with TRBD1 identical over 7 bases. Germline CDR1 reads SGHAT; CDR2 reads FQDESV (reference sequence). This CDR3 has 18 residues. Unmatched junction bases numbered 20, after V lost 5 bases and J lost 5 bases. The CDR3 bases are TGTGCCAGCAGCCCCCTACCCCGGACAGGCGGAATAGTATATGGCTACACCTTC. It is translated as CASSPLPRTGGIVYGYTF.

The chain links TRBV30 to TRBJ1-2; no definite D call. This CDR3 is built from 12 residues. Between the trimmed V and J ends, which lost 2 bases and 2 bases, there was a span of 6 bases. CDR1 is GTSNPN and CDR2 is SVGIG in the germline V gene (reference sequence). The CDR3: CAWSSGNYGYTF. The CDR3 coding sequence is TGTGCCTGGAGTTCCGGGAACTATGGCTACACCTTC. Variable domain in full (rest from reference TRBV30 and TRBJ1-2): SQTIHQWPATLVQPVGSPLSLECTVEGTSNPNLYWYRQAAGRGLQLLFYSVGIGQISSEVPQNLSASRPQDRQFILSSKKLLLSDSGFYLCAWSSGNYGYTFGSGTRLTVV.

V usage is TRBV28 and J usage is TRBJ1-2, with D unresolved. The ends were cut back, 7 bases at V and 6 bases at J, with 24 bases in the middle. Germline V gene data show CDR1 as MDHEN and CDR2 as SYDVKM. The CDR3 runs 16 residues. The CDR3 region has the DNA TGTGCCAGCAACTCGAACGCGGGCATAAGTTTGGATGGCTACACCTTC. It translates to CASNSNAGISLDGYTF.

This sequence joins TRBV4-1 and TRBJ2-5, with 9 bases aligning to TRBD2. The germline gives CDR1 MGHRA, CDR2 YSYEKL. This CDR3 contains 21 residues. V shed 0 bases, J shed 0 bases, and the junction held 17 bases outside the gene matches. The CDR3 coding sequence is TGCGCCAGCAGCCAAGATCGTGGGGGGGACTTAGCGGGAGCACACCAAGAGACCCAGTACTTC. Translation gives CASSQDRGGDLAGAHQETQYF.

The chain combines TRBV14 with TRBJ2-2, with a tentative D call TRBD2 (5 bases). With 5 bases removed from V and 4 bases from J, the gap between germline ends came to 11 bases. Germline V gives CDR1 SGHDN, CDR2 FVKESK. The CDR3 has 14 amino acids. The CDR3: CASSNAGGTGELFF. CDR3 bases: TGTGCCAGCAGCAATGCAGGAGGCACCGGGGAGCTGTTTTTT.

The V and J genes are TRBV15 and TRBJ2-1, with 10 bases fitting TRBD2. This CDR3 comprises 14 residues. V was pared by 5 bases and J by 10 bases, with 8 bases of the junction left unmatched. The germline V gene encodes CDR1 LNHNV and CDR2 YYDKDF (reference sequence). This chain's CDR3 is CATSGAGGPWEQFF. The DNA for the CDR3 is TGTGCCACCAGCGGAGCGGGAGGGCCGTGGGAGCAGTTCTTC.

This clone has only one observation. The V and J genes are TRBV5-1 and TRBJ2-5; 7 bases map to TRBD2. Germline CDR1 SGHRS, CDR2 YFSETQ. CDR3 length equals 16 residues. V shed 4 bases, J shed 4 bases, and the junction held 13 bases outside the gene matches. The CDR3 reads CASSQAPSGVGETQYF. CDR3 coding DNA: TGCGCCAGCAGCCAGGCACCAAGCGGGGTCGGAGAGACCCAGTACTTC.

The chain joins TRBV25-1 to TRBJ1-1; 8 bases map to TRBD1. CDR1 and CDR2 (germline): MGHDK, SYGVNS. Trimming at V came to 5 bases and at J to 5 bases, leaving 7 bases not matched to a gene. The CDR3 loop spans 14 amino acids. For the CDR3, the DNA is TGTGCCAGCAGTCGCACGGGACAGGTGACTGAAGCTTTCTTT. This gives the protein CASSRTGQVTEAFF.

The V call is TRBV5-4, the J call TRBJ1-1, with D possibly TRBD1 on 6 matching bases. The germline V gene encodes CDR1 SGHNT and CDR2 YYREEE (reference sequence). The CDR3 has 13 amino acids. The ends were cut back, 0 bases at V and 6 bases at J, with 9 bases in the middle. The DNA of the CDR3 is TGTGCCAGCAGCTTGGCTGGGGGCCCTGAAGCTTTCTTT. The encoded protein is CASSLAGGPEAFF.

V usage is TRBV4-2 and J usage is TRBJ2-5; the match to TRBD2 covers 10 bases. J was trimmed by 5 bases and V by 5 bases; bases with no gene match: 11. Germline loops: CDR1 LGHNA, CDR2 YNFKEQ. The CDR3 totals 16 residues. The CDR3 sequence: CASSGRAGGTQETQYF. The CDR3 DNA sequence: TGTGCCAGCAGCGGTCGAGCGGGGGGGACGCAGGAGACCCAGTACTTC.

This chain joins TRBV27 and TRBJ1-5; perhaps TRBD1 as D (5 bases). Germline loops: CDR1 MNHEY, CDR2 SMNVEV (reference sequence). Trimming stripped 3 bases from V and 7 bases from J, with 10 bases between. The CDR3 extends over 13 amino acids. CDR3 sequence: CASSFRGSQPQHF. As DNA, the CDR3 is TGTGCCAGCAGTTTTCGGGGGTCCCAGCCCCAGCATTTT.

The chain employs TRBV29-1 and TRBJ1-1; D gene unclear. The CDR3 is 10 amino acids. Germline loops: CDR1 SQVTM, CDR2 ANQGSEA. The ends were cut back, 6 bases at V and 11 bases at J, with 13 bases in the middle. DNA of the CDR3: TGCAGCGTAGTACTGTTAGAGGCTTTCTTT. As protein: CSVVLLEAFF.

On this clone: The same CDR3 can be traced to other DNA sequences in this sample. The chain uses TRBV9 and TRBJ2-2, with 15 nucleotides matching TRBD2. The CDR3 contains 20 residues. Germline V lookup: CDR1 SGDLS, CDR2 YYNGEE. J lost 2 bases, V lost 3 bases, and 11 bases had no gene match. The CDR3 DNA reads TGTGCCAGCAGCGCCCACCACGGACTAGCGGGGGGGGCTAACACCGGGGAGCTGTTTTTT. Translation: CASSAHHGLAGGANTGELFF.

This chain links TRBV5-1 with TRBJ2-3; 7 bases align to TRBD2. V dropped 7 bases and J dropped 4; count of bases not matched to a gene: 12. The length of the CDR3 is 15 residues. CDR1 SGHRS and CDR2 YFSETQ come from the germline V gene. In nucleotides, the CDR3 is TGCGCCAGCGGCCGAGGAAGCGGGGCACCAGATACGCAGTATTTT. Its protein is CASGRGSGAPDTQYF.

With regard to this clone: The same CDR3 arises from other DNA sequences in this sample as well. The J gene is TRBJ2-3, the V gene TRBV30; 7 bases match TRBD2. The CDR3 has 15 residues. Germline CDR1 reads GTSNPN; CDR2 reads SVGIG (reference sequence). J gave up 0 bases and V 2 bases, and 5 bases lay outside the gene matches. The CDR3 coding sequence is TGTGCCTGGAGTAAGGCGGGAGCTAGCACAGATACGCAGTATTTT. Its protein is CAWSKAGASTDTQYF.

The chain is built from TRBV28 and TRBJ2-2, with 8 bases that match TRBD1. Germline values: CDR1 MDHEN, CDR2 SYDVKM. The CDR3 covers 15 residues. Trimming removed 2 bases from V and 7 bases from J; junction bases left unmatched: 6. The CDR3 is CASSLVGQGGGELFF. In DNA, the CDR3 is TGTGCCAGCAGTTTAGTAGGACAGGGTGGCGGGGAGCTGTTTTTT.

V is TRBV19 and J is TRBJ2-7; D might be TRBD2 (6 bases). This CDR3 is 15 amino acids long. Looked up from germline, CDR1 is LNHDA and CDR2 is SQIVND (reference sequence). V lost 0 bases to trimming and J lost 2 bases, with 11 bases between them. CDR3 in amino acids: CASSIDLGGAYEQYF. CDR3 sequence (DNA): TGTGCCAGTAGTATAGATCTGGGGGGAGCCTACGAGCAGTACTTC.

The chain recombines TRBV5-1 with TRBJ2-7; D uncertain. V was pared by 7 bases and J by 1 base, with 12 bases between. CDR1 SGHRS and CDR2 YFSETQ come from the germline V gene. This CDR3 has 13 amino acids. CDR3 bases: TGCGCCAGCCGCAATGACACTTCCTACGAGCAGTACTTC. This sequence encodes CASRNDTSYEQYF.

J is TRBJ2-1 and V is TRBV5-4; 9 nucleotides match TRBD2. V shed 4 bases, J shed 5 bases, and the junction held 7 bases outside the gene matches. Germline CDR1 and CDR2: SGHNT and YYREEE (reference sequence). The CDR3 runs 15 residues. CDR3 nucleotide sequence: TGTGCCAGCAGCACAAAGCGGGGGGCAGACAATGAGCAGTTCTTC. It encodes CASSTKRGADNEQFF.

The chain combines TRBV6-1 with TRBJ1-1; D gene ambiguous. CDR1 and CDR2 from the germline V gene are MNHNS and SASEGT. The CDR3 totals 12 residues. Trimming shortened V by 2 bases and J by 11 bases, and 12 bases separated the two germline ends. Here the CDR3 reads CASSEREVSAFF. CDR3 DNA sequence: TGTGCCAGCAGTGAACGGGAGGTTTCGGCTTTCTTT.

V gene TRBV5-1 combines with J gene TRBJ2-3; 9 bases agree with TRBD2. The CDR3 runs 16 residues. The V segment lost 0 bases and the J segment 1 base; nucleotides outside the gene matches: 3. Germline V gene sequence: CDR1 SGHRS, CDR2 YFSETQ. The CDR3 protein is CASSLVQRGGTDTQYF. The CDR3 DNA is TGCGCCAGCAGCTTGGTACAGCGGGGGGGCACAGATACGCAGTATTTT.

The genes are TRBV7-8 and TRBJ2-5; the match to TRBD2 covers 7 bases. The CDR3 is made up of 15 amino acids. CDR1 is SGHVS, CDR2 FQNEAQ, per germline. J lost 4 bases, V lost 1 base, and 6 bases had no gene match. For the CDR3, the DNA is TGTGCCAGCAGCTTAGGAGCGGGGAAGGGAGAGACCCAGTACTTC. Amino acids: CASSLGAGKGETQYF.

This clone occurred once. The genes are TRBV29-1 and TRBJ2-7; D gene ambiguous. Looked up from germline, CDR1 is SQVTM and CDR2 is ANQGSEA. The CDR3 is 11 residues long. V was trimmed by 4 bases and J by 1 base, leaving 5 bases between them. The CDR3 here is CSVGLSYEQYF. CDR3 coding DNA: TGCAGCGTTGGACTTTCCTACGAGCAGTACTTC.

V usage is TRBV4-1 and J usage is TRBJ1-1; D unclear. CDR1 is MGHRA, CDR2 YSYEKL, per germline. The CDR3 extends over 15 amino acids. Trimming took 3 bases from V and 4 from J, leaving 15 bases between them. CDR3 loop: CASSHVSRGVTEAFF. The DNA for the CDR3 is TGCGCCAGCAGCCATGTTTCTCGGGGTGTCACTGAAGCTTTCTTT.

The chain combines TRBV6-4 with TRBJ2-2; TRBD2 agrees at 14 bases. With 2 bases clipped from V and 4 bases from J, the junction kept 15 bases outside the gene matches. This CDR3 contains 21 residues. Germline V gene data show CDR1 as MRHNA and CDR2 as SNTAGT. The CDR3 DNA reads TGTGCCAGCAGTGACCGTTTGGGACTAGCGGGAGTGGCTTCAGTCACCGGGGAGCTGTTTTTT. It encodes CASSDRLGLAGVASVTGELFF.

V is TRBV10-2 and J is TRBJ1-2; D is possibly TRBD1 (5 bases). V lost 2 bases, J lost 9 bases, and 7 bases lay in between. Per germline, CDR1 WSHSY and CDR2 SAAADI. The CDR3 is made up of 11 amino acids. For the CDR3, the DNA is TGCGCCAGCAGTGAGGCAGGGCGCTACACCTTC. Protein: CASSEAGRYTF.